Below are 27 T cell receptor beta chains sequenced from a single sample in a study of blood T cell repertoires in COVID-19. The repertoire was sequenced with immunoSEQ multiplex PCR; TCRdb's copy has only in-frame clones and lacks some. Altogether fewer than 500,000 clones are present, 85% to 90% being singletons, with the ten largest covering approximately 0.96%. The source material was PBMCs or T cells enriched from blood (not recorded which). These receptors were taken from a woman under 40 with acute COVID-19.

The V call is TRBV29-1, the J call TRBJ2-3; possible D gene TRBD2, 5 bases. The CDR3 runs to 14 residues. Per germline, CDR1 SQVTM and CDR2 ANQGSEA. Trimming cost V 8 bases and J 0 bases, with 15 bases left between them. CDR3 DNA sequence: TGCAGCACAACTGCGGGCGTGAGCACAGATACGCAGTATTTT. Translated, it gives CSTTAGVSTDTQYF.

This sequence joins TRBV9 and TRBJ1-1, with 7 positions matching TRBD1. Trimming cost V 4 bases and J 5 bases; bases outside gene matches: 8. Germline values: CDR1 SGDLS, CDR2 YYNGEE. The CDR3 has 14 residues. This CDR3 is CASSRTGAGTEAFF. CDR3 coding DNA: TGTGCCAGCAGCAGAACAGGGGCGGGAACTGAAGCTTTCTTT.

The V and J genes are TRBV7-9 and TRBJ1-1; maybe TRBD1 (5 bases). V lost 8 bases, J lost 6 bases, and 19 bases lay in between. CDR1 is SEHNR, CDR2 FQNEAQ, per germline (reference sequence). The CDR3 length is 14 residues. CDR3 bases: TGTGCCAGCCACAGTCCAGGGATTATGGCTGAAGCTTTCTTT. Protein product: CASHSPGIMAEAFF.

The chain uses TRBV24-1 and TRBJ2-2; unclear D gene. CDR3 size: 11 residues. V lost 9 bases and J lost 5, with 6 bases in between. The germline V gene has CDR1 KGHDR and CDR2 SFDVKD. The CDR3 DNA reads as TGTGCCACCTCACTAACCGGGGAGCTGTTTTTT. Encoded protein: CATSLTGELFF.

The chain couples TRBV7-2 to TRBJ1-2, with D possibly being TRBD1 (5 bases). Germline lookup yields CDR1 SGHTA and CDR2 FQGNSA. V was trimmed by 1 base and J by 7 bases, leaving 10 bases between them. The CDR3 is 13 amino acids. The CDR3 coding sequence is TGTGCCAGCAGCTTAGGGTCAGGGATTGGCTACACCTTC. Amino acids: CASSLGSGIGYTF. The whole variable domain, filled in from reference TRBV7-2 and TRBJ1-2, reads GAGVSQSPSNKVTEKGKDVELRCDPISGHTALYWYRQSLGQGLEFLIYFQGNSAPDKSGLPSDRFSAERTGGSVSTLTIQRTQQEDSAVYLCASSLGSGIGYTFGSGTRLTVV.

This clone was recorded only once. This CDR3 reads CASSYTLKTAYNEQFF. In DNA, the CDR3 is TGTGCCAGCAGCTACACCCTTAAAACAGCTTACAATGAGCAGTTCTTC. The J gene is TRBJ2-1, the V gene TRBV7-3, with no clear D. V was shortened by 4 bases and J by 4 bases, with 17 bases between the two germline ends. The CDR3 runs 16 residues. The germline CDR1 and CDR2 sequences are SGHTA and FQGTGA.

The CDR3 region is CACTPGQGERGYTF. DNA for the CDR3: TGCGCCTGTACACCGGGACAGGGGGAAAGGGGCTACACCTTC. The chain recombines TRBV5-1 with TRBJ1-2, with 11 nucleotides matching TRBD1. The germline gives CDR1 SGHRS, CDR2 YFSETQ. The CDR3 consists of 14 residues. The V and J ends lost 10 bases and 8 bases, in that order; junction bases with no gene match: 13.

The chain joins TRBV2 to TRBJ1-6; perhaps TRBD1 as D (5 bases). CDR3 length: 14 amino acids. Germline V lookup: CDR1 SNHLY, CDR2 FYNNEI. V dropped 6 bases and J dropped 6 bases, with 12 bases sitting between them. CDR3 residues: CASRGQAANSPLHF. The DNA for the CDR3 is TGTGCCAGCAGGGGGCAGGCCGCTAATTCACCCCTCCACTTT.

The chain couples TRBV6-5 to TRBJ2-2; 8 bases map to TRBD2. CDR3 length: 16 residues. The J segment lost 4 bases and the V segment lost 2 bases, leaving 6 bases of the junction unmatched. Germline-derived CDR1 and CDR2 are MNHEY and SVGAGI. CDR3 sequence reads: CASSYLAGGSTGELFF. The CDR3, as DNA: TGTGCCAGCAGTTACCTGGCGGGGGGTTCCACCGGGGAGCTGTTTTTT.

The chain recombines TRBV6-2 or TRBV6-3 with TRBJ1-1; D remains unclear. The CDR3 loop spans 15 amino acids. Trimming left V 2 bases short and J 0 bases short, with 10 bases between. The germline CDR1 and CDR2 sequences are MNHEY and SVGEGT. CDR3 region: CASSYHASLNTEAFF. The DNA for the CDR3 is TGTGCCAGCAGTTACCACGCGAGTTTGAACACTGAAGCTTTCTTT.

This clone has ten or more counts. The rearrangement joins TRBV5-1 to TRBJ2-7; the D is unclear. The CDR3 loop spans 15 amino acids. CDR1 SGHRS and CDR2 YFSETQ come from the germline V gene. The V end lost 0 bases, the J end lost 6 bases, and 16 bases lay between the germline ends. CDR3 nucleotide sequence: TGCGCCAGCAGCTTGGAGTCAGTGACGGGTGGCGAGCAGTACTTC. Its protein product is CASSLESVTGGEQYF.

The gene calls are TRBV18 and TRBJ1-5, with D maybe TRBD1 (5 bases). Germline loops: CDR1 KGHSH, CDR2 LQKENI. The V end was cut by 3 bases, the J end by 6 bases, with 12 bases between. The length of the CDR3 is 14 residues. In DNA, the CDR3 is TGTGCCAGCTCACCCGCCCGGGGGGTTCAGCCCCAGCATTTT. Amino acid sequence: CASSPARGVQPQHF.

CDR3 region: CASSLDRLQETQYF. CDR3 bases: TGTGCCAGCAGCCTGGACAGACTACAAGAGACCCAGTACTTC. The V gene is TRBV6-6, the J gene TRBJ2-5, with D maybe TRBD1 (6 bases). CDR1 is MNHNY and CDR2 is SVGAGI in the germline V gene (reference sequence). The CDR3 consists of 14 residues. Trimming shortened V by 6 bases and J by 2 bases, and 13 bases separated the two germline ends.

A single count supports this clone. The genes are TRBV9 and TRBJ2-1, with TRBD2 identical over 12 bases. V dropped 3 bases and J dropped 4; count of bases not matched to a gene: 17. Germline V gene lookup returns CDR1 SGDLS and CDR2 YYNGEE. CDR3 length: 20 residues. Here the CDR3 DNA reads TGTGCCAGCAGCGACTCACTGGATGCTAGCGGGGGGGAGAAATACAATGAGCAGTTCTTC. Its translation is CASSDSLDASGGEKYNEQFF.

In this sample, this clone turned up once. V gene TRBV4-2 combines with J gene TRBJ2-3; TRBD2 agrees at 10 bases. J was trimmed by 6 bases and V by 6 bases; bases with no gene match: 15. CDR3 size: 17 residues. CDR1 is LGHNA and CDR2 is YNFKEQ in the germline V gene. CDR3 in DNA: TGTGCCAGCAGTAAAACCTTTAGCGGGGGGTCGGGCGATACGCAGTATTTT. This codes for CASSKTFSGGSGDTQYF.

The J gene is TRBJ2-7, the V gene TRBV30, with 10 bases identical to TRBD1. This CDR3 has 12 residues. V shed 5 bases and J 7 bases; nucleotides not matched to a gene: 5. CDR1 and CDR2 (germline): GTSNPN, SVGIG (reference sequence). The CDR3 region has the DNA TGTGCCTGGCGGGACAGGGGTGGTGAGCAGTACTTC. This encodes CAWRDRGGEQYF.

This clone has only a few counts. The chain has TRBV25-1 and TRBJ1-3; tentatively, D is TRBD1 (6 bases). This CDR3 has 15 residues. The ends were cut back, 7 bases at V and 0 bases at J, with 13 bases in the middle. CDR1 and CDR2 (germline): MGHDK, SYGVNS. CDR3 nucleotide sequence: TGTGCCAGCAAGGACAGCCGTACCTCTGGAAACACCATATATTTT. This gives the protein CASKDSRTSGNTIYF.

This rearrangement joins TRBV6-6 to TRBJ2-5, with 7 bases matching TRBD1. Trimming at V came to 6 bases and at J to 4 bases, leaving 8 bases not matched to a gene. The CDR3 spans 14 residues. The germline V gene encodes CDR1 MNHNY and CDR2 SVGAGI (reference sequence). The CDR3 loop reads CASRLQGISETQYF. CDR3 DNA: TGTGCCAGCAGACTACAGGGGATCTCAGAGACCCAGTACTTC.

V and J are TRBV7-2 and TRBJ1-1, with D possibly being TRBD1 (5 bases). Trimming left V 1 base short and J 6 bases short, with 9 bases between. CDR3 length equals 13 residues. Germline V gene sequence: CDR1 SGHTA, CDR2 FQGNSA. Written as DNA, the CDR3 is TGTGCCAGCAGCTTAGAGGGGTACGCTGAAGCTTTCTTT. This translates into CASSLEGYAEAFF.

This chain connects TRBV7-5 to TRBJ2-3; the D segment call TRBD2 is taken from the table without a DNA check. TRBV7-5 corresponds to a pseudogene. CDR3 length: 18 residues. The CDR3 is CVRSLVGTSGYRTDTQYF. DNA of the CDR3: TGTGTCAGAAGCTTAGTGGGGACTAGCGGCTACCGCACAGATACGCAGTATTTT.

This clone has just a few counts. J is TRBJ2-2 and V is TRBV3-1 (or the pseudogene TRBV3-2), with D hard to call. CDR1 and CDR2 from the germline V gene are LGHDT and YNNKEL (reference sequence). The CDR3 totals 14 residues. Trimming left V 0 bases short and J 3 bases short, with 5 bases between. The CDR3 region is CASSQDAYTGELFF. As DNA, the CDR3 is TGTGCCAGCAGCCAAGATGCGTACACCGGGGAGCTGTTTTTT.

Turning to this clone: Other nucleotide sequences in the sample specify the same CDR3. CDR3 nucleotide sequence: TGCGCCAGCAGCTTGGGACAGGGTGGCGAAAAACTGTTTTTT. This codes for CASSLGQGGEKLFF. The genes are TRBV5-1 and TRBJ1-4, with 7 bases aligning to TRBD1. This CDR3 comprises 14 residues. Trimming cost V 0 bases and J 8 bases; bases outside gene matches: 4. Per the germline V gene, CDR1 is SGHRS and CDR2 is YFSETQ.

The chain combines TRBV7-2 with TRBJ2-3, with 15 bases matching TRBD2. The V and J ends lost 4 bases and 6 bases, in that order; junction bases with no gene match: 5. CDR3 length equals 16 residues. From germline, CDR1 is SGHTA and CDR2 FQGNSA. The CDR3 DNA is TGTGCCAGCAGCTCCGGACTAGCGGGGGGGCCTGATACGCAGTATTTT. Its protein product is CASSSGLAGGPDTQYF.

The chain uses TRBV5-1 and TRBJ2-4; the D gene is possibly TRBD1 (7 bases). The CDR3 has 12 amino acids. Per the germline V gene, CDR1 is SGHRS and CDR2 is YFSETQ. V was trimmed by 3 bases and J by 9 bases, leaving 10 bases between them. Here the CDR3 DNA reads TGCGCCAGCAGCTCCCAGGGGGGCATTCAGTACTTC. It yields the protein CASSSQGGIQYF.

This clone was detected only once. This chain joins TRBV27 and TRBJ1-2; possible D gene TRBD1, 5 bases. Germline-derived CDR1 and CDR2 are MNHEY and SMNVEV (reference sequence). The V end lost 3 bases, the J end lost 10 bases, and 15 bases lay between the germline ends. The CDR3 runs 13 residues. The CDR3 region is CASSFRQSHDYTF. CDR3 DNA: TGTGCCAGCAGTTTTCGACAGTCCCATGACTACACCTTC.

This chain uses TRBV3-1 (or the pseudogene TRBV3-2) with TRBJ1-2; D is unresolved. Germline V lookup: CDR1 LGHDT, CDR2 YNNKEL (reference sequence). V dropped 8 bases and J dropped 0 bases, with 19 bases sitting between them. This CDR3 spans 16 amino acids. CDR3 amino acids: CASHPGEAATNYGYTF. The CDR3 DNA follows: TGTGCCAGCCATCCTGGCGAGGCAGCCACTAACTATGGCTACACCTTC.

This sequence joins TRBV6-5 and TRBJ1-6; weak D call: TRBD1 (6 bases). Trimming took 6 bases from V and 8 from J, leaving 14 bases between them. The CDR3 is 14 residues long. Germline V gene lookup returns CDR1 MNHEY and CDR2 SVGAGI. The CDR3 loop is CASRVGGADSPLHF. The CDR3 nucleotides read TGTGCCAGCAGGGTCGGGGGGGCCGATTCACCCCTCCACTTT.